This is a list of T cell receptor beta chains from one sample in a study of PD-L1 blockade in urothelial cancer. TCRdb's table, derived via immunoSEQ multiplex PCR, lists solely in-frame clones and lacks some. The repertoire consists of just under 30,000 clones, with around nine tenths occurring once and the leading ten covering 1.5% to 2%. The sequenced sample was PBMCs, obtained around atezolizumab (anti-PD-L1) treatment. These receptors came from a middle-aged man with urothelial cancer. CDR3s include the opening cysteine and the closing phenylalanine or tryptophan. D genes are given only for firm matches. Clone size is stated in some rows and not others, as once, few, many or a class when expanded.

abundance	v_gene	d_gene	j_gene	len	CDR3aa	CDR3nt
NA	TRBV5-1	NA	TRBJ2-7	13	CASSLEGSGGQYF	TGCGCCAGCAGCTTGGAAGGCAGCGGCGGGCAGTACTTC
NA	TRBV7-3	NA	TRBJ1-1	15	CASSLGVGRGTEAFF	TGTGCCAGCAGCTTAGGTGTGGGAAGGGGAACTGAAGCTTTCTTT
NA	TRBV5-1	NA	TRBJ2-3	16	CASGSPGGRGTDTQYF	TGCGCCAGCGGTTCACCCGGGGGGCGCGGCACAGATACGCAGTATTTT
NA	TRBV15	NA	TRBJ2-1	14	CATTTGSSYNEQFF	TGTGCCACTACGACGGGGAGCTCCTACAATGAGCAGTTCTTC
NA	TRBV7-8	TRBD1	TRBJ1-4	16	CASSLGQGARYEKLFF	TGTGCCAGCAGCTTAGGACAGGGAGCGAGATATGAAAAACTGTTTTTT
NA	TRBV5-4	TRBD1	TRBJ2-5	16	CASSRSVDRGIETQYF	TGTGCCAGCAGCCGTAGCGTAGACAGGGGGATAGAGACCCAGTACTTC
NA	TRBV6-5	TRBD1	TRBJ1-1	15	CASSSGQGGLIEAFF	TGTGCCAGCAGTTCCGGACAGGGGGGACTGATTGAAGCTTTCTTT
NA	TRBV4-1	TRBD2	TRBJ2-1	15	CASSRGGTDYNEQFF	TGCGCCAGCAGCCGGGGGGGGACTGATTACAATGAGCAGTTCTTC
NA	TRBV6-5	NA	TRBJ1-2	14	CASSNQGGWDGYTF	TGTGCCAGCAGTAACCAGGGAGGTTGGGATGGCTACACCTTC
NA	TRBV28	NA	TRBJ2-2	15	CASRPTGRNTGELFF	TGTGCCAGCAGACCTACAGGAAGAAACACCGGGGAGCTGTTTTTT
NA	TRBV27	TRBD2	TRBJ2-1	13	CASSFPSSGSRFF	TGTGCCAGCAGTTTCCCCTCTAGCGGGTCTCGGTTCTTC
NA	TRBV2	TRBD2	TRBJ2-2	16	CASSGAWGLDTGELFF	TGTGCCAGCAGTGGGGCGTGGGGACTAGACACCGGGGAGCTGTTTTTT
few	TRBV7-9	TRBD2	TRBJ2-1	17	CASHLRGSGRGYNEQFF	TGTGCCAGCCATCTCAGGGGTAGCGGGAGGGGTTACAATGAGCAGTTCTTC
NA	TRBV7-6	NA	TRBJ2-7	14	CASSLALNPVEQYF	TGTGCCAGCAGCTTAGCCTTAAACCCGGTCGAGCAGTACTTC